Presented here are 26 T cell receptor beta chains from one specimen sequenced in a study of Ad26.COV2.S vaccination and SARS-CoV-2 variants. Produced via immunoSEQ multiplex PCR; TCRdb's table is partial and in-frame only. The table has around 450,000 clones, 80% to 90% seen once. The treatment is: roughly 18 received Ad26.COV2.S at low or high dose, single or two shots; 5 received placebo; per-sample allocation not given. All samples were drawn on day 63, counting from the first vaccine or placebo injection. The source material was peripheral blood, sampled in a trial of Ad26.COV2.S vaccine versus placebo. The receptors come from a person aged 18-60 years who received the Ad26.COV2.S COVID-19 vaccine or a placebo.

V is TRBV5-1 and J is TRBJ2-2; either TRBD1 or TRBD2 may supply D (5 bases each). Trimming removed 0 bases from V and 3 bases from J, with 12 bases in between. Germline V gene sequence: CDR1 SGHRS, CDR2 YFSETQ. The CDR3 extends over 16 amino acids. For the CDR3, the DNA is TGCGCCAGCAGCTTGGCTCGGGACGGATACACCGGGGAGCTGTTTTTT. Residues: CASSLARDGYTGELFF.

The CDR3 loop is CASSFPNHWGYTF. The CDR3 region has the DNA TGTGCCAGCAGTTTTCCCAATCATTGGGGCTACACCTTC. This chain connects TRBV28 to TRBJ1-2; D remains unclear. This CDR3 contains 13 residues. V was pared by 3 bases and J by 8 bases, with 13 bases between. The germline V gene has CDR1 MDHEN and CDR2 SYDVKM.

The CDR3 protein is CASSHPGTGSYEQYF. DNA for the CDR3: TGTGCCAGCAGCCACCCCGGGACAGGCTCCTACGAGCAGTACTTC. V gene TRBV28 combines with J gene TRBJ2-7; TRBD1 aligns across 8 bases. The CDR3 extends over 15 amino acids. Germline CDR1 MDHEN, CDR2 SYDVKM. The V and J ends lost 6 bases and 0 bases, in that order; junction bases with no gene match: 7.

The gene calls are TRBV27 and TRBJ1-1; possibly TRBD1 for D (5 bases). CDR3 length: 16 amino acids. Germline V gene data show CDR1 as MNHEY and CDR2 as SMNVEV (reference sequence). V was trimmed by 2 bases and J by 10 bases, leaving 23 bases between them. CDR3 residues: CASSLDSGLGPQRAFF. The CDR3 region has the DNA TGTGCCAGCAGTTTAGACTCAGGGCTAGGACCCCAAAGAGCTTTCTTT.

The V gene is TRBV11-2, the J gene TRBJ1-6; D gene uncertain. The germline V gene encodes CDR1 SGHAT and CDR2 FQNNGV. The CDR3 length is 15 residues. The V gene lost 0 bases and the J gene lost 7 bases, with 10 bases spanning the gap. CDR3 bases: TGTGCCAGCAGCTTAGAGGTTTATTTAAATTCACCCCTCCACTTT. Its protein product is CASSLEVYLNSPLHF.

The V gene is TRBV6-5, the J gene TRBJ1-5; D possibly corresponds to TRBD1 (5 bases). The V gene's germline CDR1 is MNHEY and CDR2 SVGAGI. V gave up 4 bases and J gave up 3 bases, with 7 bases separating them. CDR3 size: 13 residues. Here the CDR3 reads CASSSGPNQPQHF. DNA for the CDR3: TGTGCCAGCAGTTCAGGGCCCAATCAGCCCCAGCATTTT.

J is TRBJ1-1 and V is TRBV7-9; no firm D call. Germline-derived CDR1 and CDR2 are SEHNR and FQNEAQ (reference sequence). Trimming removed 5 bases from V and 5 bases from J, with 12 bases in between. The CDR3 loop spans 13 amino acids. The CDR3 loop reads CASSRTGLTEAFF. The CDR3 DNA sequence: TGTGCCAGCAGCAGGACGGGTCTAACTGAAGCTTTCTTT.

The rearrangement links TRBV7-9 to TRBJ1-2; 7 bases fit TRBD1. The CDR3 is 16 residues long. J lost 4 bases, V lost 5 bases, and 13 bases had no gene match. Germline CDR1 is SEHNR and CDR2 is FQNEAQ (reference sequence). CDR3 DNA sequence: TGTGCCAGCAGCCTAACCCCTCGGACAGGCCTCTATGGCTACACCTTC. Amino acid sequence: CASSLTPRTGLYGYTF.

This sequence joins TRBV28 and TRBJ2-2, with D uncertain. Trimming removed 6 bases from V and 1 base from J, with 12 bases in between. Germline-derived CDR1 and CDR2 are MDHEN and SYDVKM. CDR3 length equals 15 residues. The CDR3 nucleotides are TGTGCCAGCAGACGGACCTATTTGAACACCGGGGAGCTGTTTTTT. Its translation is CASRRTYLNTGELFF.

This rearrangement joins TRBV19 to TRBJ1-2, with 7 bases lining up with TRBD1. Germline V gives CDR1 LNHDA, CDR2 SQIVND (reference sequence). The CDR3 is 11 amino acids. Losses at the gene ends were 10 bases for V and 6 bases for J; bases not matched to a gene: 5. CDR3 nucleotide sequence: TGTGCCACCAACGACAGGGATGGCTACACCTTC. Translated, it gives CATNDRDGYTF.

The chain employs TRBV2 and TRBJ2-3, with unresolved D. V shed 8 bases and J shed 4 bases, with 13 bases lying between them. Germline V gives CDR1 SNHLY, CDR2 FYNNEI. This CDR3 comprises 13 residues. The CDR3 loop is CASSQNGPDTQYF. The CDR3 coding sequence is TGTGCCAGCTCTCAGAATGGGCCAGATACGCAGTATTTT.

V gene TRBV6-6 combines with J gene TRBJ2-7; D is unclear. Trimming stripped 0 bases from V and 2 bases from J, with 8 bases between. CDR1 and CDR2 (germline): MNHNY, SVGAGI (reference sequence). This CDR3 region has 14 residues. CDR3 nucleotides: TGTGCCAGCAGTTACTCGGGCGGCCCCTACGAGCAGTACTTC. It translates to CASSYSGGPYEQYF.

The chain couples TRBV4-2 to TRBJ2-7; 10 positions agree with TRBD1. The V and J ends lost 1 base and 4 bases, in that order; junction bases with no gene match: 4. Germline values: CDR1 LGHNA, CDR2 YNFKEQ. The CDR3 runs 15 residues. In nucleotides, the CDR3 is TGTGCCAGCAGCCAAGGGGGACAGGGGATTTACGAGCAGTACTTC. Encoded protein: CASSQGGQGIYEQYF.

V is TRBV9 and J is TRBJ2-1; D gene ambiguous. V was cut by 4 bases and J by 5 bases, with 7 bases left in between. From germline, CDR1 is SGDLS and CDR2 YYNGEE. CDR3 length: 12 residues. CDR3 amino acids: CASSYLNNEQFF. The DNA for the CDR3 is TGTGCCAGCAGCTATCTAAACAATGAGCAGTTCTTC.

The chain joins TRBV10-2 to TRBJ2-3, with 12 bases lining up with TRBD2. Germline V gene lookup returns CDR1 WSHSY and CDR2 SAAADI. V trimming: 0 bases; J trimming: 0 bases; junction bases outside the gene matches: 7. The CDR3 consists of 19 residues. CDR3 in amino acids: CASSESRLAGVSSTDTQYF. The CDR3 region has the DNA TGCGCCAGCAGTGAGTCGCGACTAGCGGGAGTTTCTAGCACAGATACGCAGTATTTT.

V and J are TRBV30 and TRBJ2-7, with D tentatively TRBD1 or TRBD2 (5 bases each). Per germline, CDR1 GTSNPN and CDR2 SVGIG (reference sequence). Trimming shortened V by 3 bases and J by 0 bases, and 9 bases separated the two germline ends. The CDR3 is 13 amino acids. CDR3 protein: CAWSRDVSYEQYF. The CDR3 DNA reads TGTGCCTGGAGCCGGGACGTCTCCTACGAGCAGTACTTC.

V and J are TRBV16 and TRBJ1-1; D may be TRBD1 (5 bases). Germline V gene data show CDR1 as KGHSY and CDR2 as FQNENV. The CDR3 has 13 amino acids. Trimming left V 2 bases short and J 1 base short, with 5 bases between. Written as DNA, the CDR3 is TGTGCCAGCAGCCAAGACAGGAACACTGAAGCTTTCTTT. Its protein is CASSQDRNTEAFF. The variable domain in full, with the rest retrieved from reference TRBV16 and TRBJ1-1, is GEEVAQTPKHLVRGEGQKAKLYCAPIKGHSYVFWYQQVLKNEFKFLISFQNENVFDETGMPKERFSAKCLPNSPCSLEIQATKLEDSAVYFCASSQDRNTEAFFGQGTRLTVV.

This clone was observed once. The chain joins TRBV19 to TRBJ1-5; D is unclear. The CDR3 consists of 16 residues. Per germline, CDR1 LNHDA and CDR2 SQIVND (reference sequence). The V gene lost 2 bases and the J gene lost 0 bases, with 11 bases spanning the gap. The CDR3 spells CASSIWPRYSNQPQHF. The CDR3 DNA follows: TGTGCCAGTAGTATATGGCCGAGGTATAGCAATCAGCCCCAGCATTTT.

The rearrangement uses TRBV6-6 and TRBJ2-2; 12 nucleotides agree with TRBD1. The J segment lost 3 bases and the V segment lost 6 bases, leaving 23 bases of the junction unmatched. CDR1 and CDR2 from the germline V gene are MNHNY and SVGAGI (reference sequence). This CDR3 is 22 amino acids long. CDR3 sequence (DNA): TGTGCCAGCAGCTACACAACCAACCCCGGGACAGGGGGCCGGTGGGACACCGGGGAGCTGTTTTTT. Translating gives CASSYTTNPGTGGRWDTGELFF.

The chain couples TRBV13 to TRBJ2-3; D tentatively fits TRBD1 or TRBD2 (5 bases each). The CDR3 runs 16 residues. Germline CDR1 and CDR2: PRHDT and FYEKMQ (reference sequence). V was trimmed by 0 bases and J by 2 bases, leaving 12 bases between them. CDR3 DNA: TGTGCCAGCAGCTTAGGCGTTAGGGGACCCACAGATACGCAGTATTTT. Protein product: CASSLGVRGPTDTQYF.

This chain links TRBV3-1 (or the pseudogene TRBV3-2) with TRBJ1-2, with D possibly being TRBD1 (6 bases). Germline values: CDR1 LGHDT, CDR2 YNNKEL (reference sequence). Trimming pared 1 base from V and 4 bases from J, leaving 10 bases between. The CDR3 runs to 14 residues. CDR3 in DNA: TGTGCCAGCAGCCAAGTTGACAGGAGCTATGGCTACACCTTC. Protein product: CASSQVDRSYGYTF.

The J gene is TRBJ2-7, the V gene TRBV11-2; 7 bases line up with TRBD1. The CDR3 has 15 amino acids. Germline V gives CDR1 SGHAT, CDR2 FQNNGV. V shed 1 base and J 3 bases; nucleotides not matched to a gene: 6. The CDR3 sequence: CASSLGGNRGYEQYF. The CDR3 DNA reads TGTGCCAGCAGCTTAGGGGGGAACAGGGGCTACGAGCAGTACTTC.

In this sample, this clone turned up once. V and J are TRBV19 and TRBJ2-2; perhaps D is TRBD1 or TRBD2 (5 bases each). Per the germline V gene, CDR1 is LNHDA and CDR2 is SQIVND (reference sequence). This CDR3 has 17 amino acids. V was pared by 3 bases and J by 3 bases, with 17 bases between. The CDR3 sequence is CASSMVGDLRDTGELFF. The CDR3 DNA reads TGTGCCAGTAGTATGGTCGGGGACCTCCGGGACACCGGGGAGCTGTTTTTT.

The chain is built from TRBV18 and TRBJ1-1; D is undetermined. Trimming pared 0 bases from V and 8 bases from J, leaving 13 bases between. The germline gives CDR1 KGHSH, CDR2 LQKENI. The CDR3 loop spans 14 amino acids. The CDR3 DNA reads TGTGCCAGCTCACCACCGGTGGGAACACCCGAAGCTTTCTTT. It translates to CASSPPVGTPEAFF. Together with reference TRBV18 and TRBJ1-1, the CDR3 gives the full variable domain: NAGVMQNPRHLVRRRGQEARLRCSPMKGHSHVYWYRQLPEEGLKFMVYLQKENIIDESGMPKERFSAEFPKEGPSILRIQQVVRGDSAAYFCASSPPVGTPEAFFGQGTRLTVV.

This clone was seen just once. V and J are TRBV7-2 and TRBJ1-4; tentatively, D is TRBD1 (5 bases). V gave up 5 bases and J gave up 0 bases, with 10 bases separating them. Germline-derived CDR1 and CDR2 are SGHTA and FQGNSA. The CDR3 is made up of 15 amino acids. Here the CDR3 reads CASSADRPTNEKLFF. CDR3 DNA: TGTGCCAGCAGCGCAGACAGACCAACTAATGAAAAACTGTTTTTT.

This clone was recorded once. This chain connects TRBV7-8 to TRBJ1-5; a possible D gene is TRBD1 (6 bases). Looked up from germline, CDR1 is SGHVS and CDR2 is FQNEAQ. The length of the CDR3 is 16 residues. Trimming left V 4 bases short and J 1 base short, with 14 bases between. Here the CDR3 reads CASSSSQGLSNQPQHF. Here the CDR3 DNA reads TGTGCCAGCAGCTCATCACAGGGCTTAAGCAATCAGCCCCAGCATTTT.